The T cell receptor (beta chain) under discussion was sequenced for a study of blood T cell repertoires in COVID-19. This CDR3 is built from 14 residues. Germline-derived CDR1 and CDR2 are SEHNR and FQNEAQ (reference sequence). Trimming left V 2 bases short and J 5 bases short, with 12 bases between. Study processing details: How many nucleated cells were present was estimated from reference gene primer amplification. Measured with immunoSEQ multiplex PCR; TCRdb has only the in-frame clones, and not every one. V, J and clone size derive from that table, while D and trimming were established from the DNA sequence. The sample carries approximately 200,000 clones, approximately 85% recorded once. The table lists this clone with a few counts.

The sequence came from a man in his 60s with acute or convalescent COVID-19. V is TRBV7-9 and J is TRBJ1-1; weak D call: TRBD1 (6 bases). The sample consisted of peripheral blood. The CDR3 loop is CASSLSQGNTEAFF. The DNA of the CDR3 is TGTGCCAGCAGCTTATCTCAGGGGAATACTGAAGCTTTCTTT.